A single sample gave rise to the 16 T cell receptor beta chains below, sequenced in a study of shared clonotypes between healthy human individuals. Profiling relied on immunoSEQ multiplex PCR, and the TCRdb table lists in-frame clones only, not all of them. The table lists roughly 450,000 clones, approximately 85% of them singletons, with 13% in the top ten. Sequenced material: PBMCs. All receptors come from a woman between 40 and 50 years old in good health. Some clones in this sample may be carry-over from other donors' samples.

The chain links TRBV10-1 to TRBJ2-7; D call uncertain. CDR3 length: 13 amino acids. V was shortened by 6 bases and J by 4 bases, with 13 bases between the two germline ends. Germline values: CDR1 WNHNN, CDR2 SYGVQD (reference sequence). The DNA of the CDR3 is TGCGCCAGCAGCCCCGGGCCCCGATACGAGCAGTACTTC. Its protein product is CASSPGPRYEQYF.

This chain uses TRBV4-2 with TRBJ2-3; 13 positions match TRBD2. V lost 3 bases, J lost 3 bases, and 3 bases stayed unmatched. The CDR3 length is 16 residues. Germline V gene data show CDR1 as LGHNA and CDR2 as YNFKEQ. The CDR3 bases are TGTGCCAGCAGCCAGTTGACTAGCGGGAGGACAGATACGCAGTATTTT. Encoded protein: CASSQLTSGRTDTQYF.

The chain is built from TRBV19 and TRBJ2-1; 12 nucleotides agree with TRBD2. Trimming removed 3 bases from V and 12 bases from J; junction bases left unmatched: 9. The germline V gene encodes CDR1 LNHDA and CDR2 SQIVND (reference sequence). There are 15 residues in the CDR3. Written as DNA, the CDR3 is TGTGCCAGTAGTATTGAGGAGGCTAGCGGGAGGGGGCAGTTCTTC. Translation: CASSIEEASGRGQFF.

The chain uses TRBV28 and TRBJ1-2; 9 positions match TRBD1. Trimming removed 6 bases from V and 4 bases from J; junction bases left unmatched: 15. CDR3 size: 17 residues. Germline V gene sequence: CDR1 MDHEN, CDR2 SYDVKM. The CDR3: CASSRNRWDREAYGYTF. The CDR3 DNA reads as TGTGCCAGCAGCCGTAATAGGTGGGACAGGGAAGCCTATGGCTACACCTTC.

V gene TRBV7-2 combines with J gene TRBJ2-3, with 11 bases lining up with TRBD2. The CDR3 contains 15 residues. Trimming took 4 bases from V and 4 from J; bases not matched to a gene: 4. CDR1 SGHTA and CDR2 FQGNSA come from the germline V gene. The CDR3 sequence is CASSSQTSGADTQYF. The DNA for the CDR3 is TGTGCCAGCAGCTCGCAGACTAGCGGGGCAGATACGCAGTATTTT.

V gene TRBV7-9 combines with J gene TRBJ2-5; D possibly corresponds to TRBD1 (6 bases). Germline CDR1 reads SEHNR; CDR2 reads FQNEAQ (reference sequence). Trimming pared 4 bases from V and 3 bases from J, leaving 9 bases between. The CDR3 covers 13 residues. The DNA for the CDR3 is TGTGCCAGCAGCTACGCAGGGGAAGAGACCCAGTACTTC. Its translation is CASSYAGEETQYF.

The chain is built from TRBV5-1 and TRBJ2-1; 7 bases fit TRBD2. CDR3 length equals 17 residues. The V and J ends lost 2 bases and 0 bases, in that order; junction bases with no gene match: 8. Per germline, CDR1 SGHRS and CDR2 YFSETQ. This chain's CDR3 is CASSFILGGSSYNEQFF. Written as DNA, the CDR3 is TGCGCCAGCAGCTTTATTCTCGGCGGGAGCTCCTACAATGAGCAGTTCTTC. Supplemented by reference TRBV5-1 and TRBJ2-1, the full variable domain reads KAGVTQTPRYLIKTRGQQVTLSCSPISGHRSVSWYQQTPGQGLQFLFEYFSETQRNKGNFPGRFSGRQFSNSRSEMNVSTLELGDSALYLCASSFILGGSSYNEQFFGPGTRLTVL.

This clone was seen only once. The chain joins TRBV18 to TRBJ2-2; 9 bases agree with TRBD1. Germline values: CDR1 KGHSH, CDR2 LQKENI. This CDR3 region has 15 residues. V gave up 3 bases and J gave up 3 bases; unmatched junction bases: 2. CDR3 residues: CASSPRTGDTGELFF. CDR3 coding DNA: TGTGCCAGCTCACCTAGGACAGGGGACACCGGGGAGCTGTTTTTT.

This chain uses TRBV27 with TRBJ2-7; 7 bases align to TRBD2. CDR1 MNHEY and CDR2 SMNVEV come from the germline V gene (reference sequence). V dropped 5 bases and J dropped 3; count of bases not matched to a gene: 7. CDR3 length: 14 amino acids. This chain's CDR3 is CASSRGGRSYEQYF. As DNA, the CDR3 is TGTGCCAGCAGTCGCGGGGGACGAAGCTACGAGCAGTACTTC.

The V and J genes are TRBV7-9 and TRBJ1-3, with D possibly TRBD1 on 5 matching bases. Germline V lookup: CDR1 SEHNR, CDR2 FQNEAQ (reference sequence). The CDR3 contains 16 residues. V dropped 1 base and J dropped 0 bases, with 10 bases sitting between them. The CDR3 DNA sequence: TGTGCCAGCAGCTTAGTGCGGGGGACCTCTGGAAACACCATATATTTT. Amino acid sequence: CASSLVRGTSGNTIYF.

The chain has TRBV7-3 and TRBJ2-1; 7 bases are shared with TRBD2. Germline loops: CDR1 SGHTA, CDR2 FQGTGA. The CDR3 has 16 amino acids. Trimming took 1 base from V and 9 from J; bases not matched to a gene: 12. CDR3 residues: CASSLSPSGSLSEQFF. CDR3 nucleotide sequence: TGTGCCAGCAGCTTAAGTCCTAGCGGTAGTTTAAGTGAGCAGTTCTTC.

CDR3 protein: CASSLNYVREQYF. The DNA for the CDR3 is TGTGCCAGCAGTTTAAACTACGTAAGGGAGCAGTACTTC. This sequence joins TRBV27 and TRBJ2-7; D not resolved. Germline V lookup: CDR1 MNHEY, CDR2 SMNVEV (reference sequence). Trimming took 2 bases from V and 7 from J, leaving 12 bases between them. The CDR3 runs to 13 residues.

The J gene is TRBJ2-7, the V gene TRBV7-2; weak D call: TRBD2 (5 bases). Per germline, CDR1 SGHTA and CDR2 FQGNSA. The CDR3 sequence is 15 residues long. Between the trimmed V and J ends, which lost 1 base and 2 bases, there was a span of 12 bases. Here the CDR3 reads CASSLVSGPTYEQYF. The CDR3 DNA follows: TGTGCCAGCAGCTTAGTGAGCGGACCCACCTACGAGCAGTACTTC.

This CDR3 reads CASSSLLGNTEAFF. The CDR3 coding sequence is TGTGCCAGCAGCTCCCTGCTGGGGAACACTGAAGCTTTCTTT. The chain is built from TRBV5-4 and TRBJ1-1, with unresolved D. The CDR3 loop spans 14 amino acids. Per the germline V gene, CDR1 is SGHNT and CDR2 is YYREEE (reference sequence). V was pared by 3 bases and J by 1 base, with 10 bases between.

This chain links TRBV4-1 with TRBJ1-3; D is unclear. Germline loops: CDR1 MGHRA, CDR2 YSYEKL. This CDR3 region has 16 residues. Trimming pared 2 bases from V and 0 bases from J, leaving 11 bases between. Here the CDR3 reads CASSQRSPSSGNTIYF. The CDR3 nucleotides are TGCGCCAGCAGCCAAAGGTCTCCAAGCTCTGGAAACACCATATATTTT.

This clone was observed a handful of times. The DNA of the CDR3 is TGTGCCAGCTCACACGACAGGATTAAGGACACCGGGGAGCTGTTTTTT. Translating it yields CASSHDRIKDTGELFF. The rearrangement uses TRBV18 and TRBJ2-2; D possibly corresponds to TRBD1 (6 bases). CDR3 length: 16 residues. Trimming removed 4 bases at V and 3 bases at J, with 15 bases between. Germline-derived CDR1 and CDR2 are KGHSH and LQKENI.